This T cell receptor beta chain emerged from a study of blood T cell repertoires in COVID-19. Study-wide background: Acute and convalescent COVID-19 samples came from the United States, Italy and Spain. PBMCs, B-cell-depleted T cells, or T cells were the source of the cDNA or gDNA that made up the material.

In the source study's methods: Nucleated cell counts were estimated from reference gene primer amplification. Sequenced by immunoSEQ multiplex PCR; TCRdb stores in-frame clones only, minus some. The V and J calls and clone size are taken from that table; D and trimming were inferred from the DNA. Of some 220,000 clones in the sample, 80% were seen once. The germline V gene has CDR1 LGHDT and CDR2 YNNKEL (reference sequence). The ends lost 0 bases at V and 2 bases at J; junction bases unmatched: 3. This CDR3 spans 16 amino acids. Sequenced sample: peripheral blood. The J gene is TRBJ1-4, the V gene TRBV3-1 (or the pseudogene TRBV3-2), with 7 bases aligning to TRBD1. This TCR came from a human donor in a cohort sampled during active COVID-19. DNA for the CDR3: TGTGCCAGCAGCCAAGAGGGCAGGGGGACTAATGAAAAACTGTTTTTT. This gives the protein CASSQEGRGTNEKLFF.